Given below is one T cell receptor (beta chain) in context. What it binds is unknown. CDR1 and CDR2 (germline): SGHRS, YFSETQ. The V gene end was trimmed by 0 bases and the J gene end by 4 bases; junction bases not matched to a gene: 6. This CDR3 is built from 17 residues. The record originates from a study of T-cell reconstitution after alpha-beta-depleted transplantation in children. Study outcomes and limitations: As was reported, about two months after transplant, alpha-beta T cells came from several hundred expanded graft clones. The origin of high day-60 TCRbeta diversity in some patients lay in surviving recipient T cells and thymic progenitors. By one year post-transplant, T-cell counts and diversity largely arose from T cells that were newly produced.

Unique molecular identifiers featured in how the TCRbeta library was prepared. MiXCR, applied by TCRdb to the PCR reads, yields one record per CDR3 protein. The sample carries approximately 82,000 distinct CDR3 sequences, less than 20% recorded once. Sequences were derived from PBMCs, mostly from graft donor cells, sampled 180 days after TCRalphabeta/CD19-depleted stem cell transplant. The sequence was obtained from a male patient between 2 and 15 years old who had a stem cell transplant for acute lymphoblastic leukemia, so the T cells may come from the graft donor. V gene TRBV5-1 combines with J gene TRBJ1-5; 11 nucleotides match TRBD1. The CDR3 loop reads CASSLGPRDRGNQPQHF. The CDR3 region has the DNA TGCGCCAGCAGCTTGGGTCCCCGGGACAGGGGGAATCAGCCCCAGCATTTT. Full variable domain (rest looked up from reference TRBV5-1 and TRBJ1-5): KAGVTQTPRYLIKTRGQQVTLSCSPISGHRSVSWYQQTPGQGLQFLFEYFSETQRNKGNFPGRFSGRQFSNSRSEMNVSTLELGDSALYLCASSLGPRDRGNQPQHFGDGTRLSIL.